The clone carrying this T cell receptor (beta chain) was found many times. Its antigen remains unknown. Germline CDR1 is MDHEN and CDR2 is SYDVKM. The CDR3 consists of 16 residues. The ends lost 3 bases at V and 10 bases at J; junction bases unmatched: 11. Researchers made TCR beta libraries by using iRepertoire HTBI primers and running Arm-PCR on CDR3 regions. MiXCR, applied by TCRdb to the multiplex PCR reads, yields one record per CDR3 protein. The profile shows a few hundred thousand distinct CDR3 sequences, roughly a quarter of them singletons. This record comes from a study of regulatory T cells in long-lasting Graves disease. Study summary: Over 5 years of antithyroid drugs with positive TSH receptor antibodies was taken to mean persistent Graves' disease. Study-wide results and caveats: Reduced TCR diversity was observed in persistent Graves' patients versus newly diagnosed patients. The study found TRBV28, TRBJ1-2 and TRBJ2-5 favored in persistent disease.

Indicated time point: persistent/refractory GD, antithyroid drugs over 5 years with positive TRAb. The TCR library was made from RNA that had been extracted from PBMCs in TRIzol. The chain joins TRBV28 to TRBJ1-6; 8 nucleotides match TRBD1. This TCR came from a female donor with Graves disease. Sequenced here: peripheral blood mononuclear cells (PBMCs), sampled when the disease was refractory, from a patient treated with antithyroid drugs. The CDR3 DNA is TGTGCCAGCAGTTTTCCGTGGACAGGGATTGGGTCACCCCTCCACTTT. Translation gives CASSFPWTGIGSPLHF.